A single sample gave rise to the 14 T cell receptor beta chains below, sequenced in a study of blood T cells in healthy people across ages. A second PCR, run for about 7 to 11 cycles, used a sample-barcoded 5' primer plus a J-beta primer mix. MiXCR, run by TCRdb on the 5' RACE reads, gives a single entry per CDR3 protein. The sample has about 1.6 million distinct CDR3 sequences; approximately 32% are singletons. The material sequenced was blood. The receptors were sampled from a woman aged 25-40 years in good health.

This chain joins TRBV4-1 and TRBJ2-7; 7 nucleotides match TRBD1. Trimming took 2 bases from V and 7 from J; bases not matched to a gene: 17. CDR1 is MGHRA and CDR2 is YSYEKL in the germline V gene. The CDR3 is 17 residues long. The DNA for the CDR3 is TGCGCCAGCAGCCAACAAGGGGGCAGGACTTCCTACGTGGAGCAGTACTTC. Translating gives CASSQQGGRTSYVEQYF.

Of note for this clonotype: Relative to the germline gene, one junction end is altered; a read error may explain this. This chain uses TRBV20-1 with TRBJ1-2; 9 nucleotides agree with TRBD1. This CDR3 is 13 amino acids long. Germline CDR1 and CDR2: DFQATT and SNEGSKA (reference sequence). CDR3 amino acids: CGATGDRAIGYTF. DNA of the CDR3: TGCGGTGCTACTGGGGACAGGGCGATCGGCTACACCTTC.

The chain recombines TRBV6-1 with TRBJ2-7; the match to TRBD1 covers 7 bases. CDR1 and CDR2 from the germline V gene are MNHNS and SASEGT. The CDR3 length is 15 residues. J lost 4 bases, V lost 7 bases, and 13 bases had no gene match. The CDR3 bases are TGTGCCAGCAACCTACAGGGGCAGGATGGATACGAGCAGTACTTC. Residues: CASNLQGQDGYEQYF.

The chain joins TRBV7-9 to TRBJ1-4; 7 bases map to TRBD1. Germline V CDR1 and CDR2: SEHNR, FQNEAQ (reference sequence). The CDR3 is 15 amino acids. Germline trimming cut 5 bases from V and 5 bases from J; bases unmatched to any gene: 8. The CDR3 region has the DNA TGTGCCAGCAGCGGCGACAGGGTAGACAATGAAAAACTGTTTTTT. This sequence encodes CASSGDRVDNEKLFF.

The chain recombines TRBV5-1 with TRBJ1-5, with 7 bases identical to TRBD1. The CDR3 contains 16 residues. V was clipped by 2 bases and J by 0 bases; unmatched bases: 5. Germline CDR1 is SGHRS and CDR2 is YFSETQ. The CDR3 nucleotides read TGCGCCAGCAGCTTAGGACAGGATCGTAGCAATCAGCCCCAGCATTTT. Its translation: CASSLGQDRSNQPQHF.

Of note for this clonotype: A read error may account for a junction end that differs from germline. Here the CDR3 DNA reads TGCAGCGTTGAGGGGGACAAGAATCAGCCCCGGCATTTT. The encoded protein is CSVEGDKNQPRHF. This rearrangement joins TRBV29-1 to TRBJ1-5; tentatively, D is TRBD1 (6 bases). The CDR3 is 13 residues long. The germline CDR1 and CDR2 sequences are SQVTM and ANQGSEA. Looking up the rest from reference TRBV29-1 and TRBJ1-5 gives the full variable domain: SAVISQKPSRDICQRGTSLTIQCQVDSQVTMMFWYRQQPGQSLTLIATANQGSEATYESGFVIDKFPISRPNLTFSTLTVSNMSPEDSSIYLCSVEGDKNQPRHFGDGTRLSIL.

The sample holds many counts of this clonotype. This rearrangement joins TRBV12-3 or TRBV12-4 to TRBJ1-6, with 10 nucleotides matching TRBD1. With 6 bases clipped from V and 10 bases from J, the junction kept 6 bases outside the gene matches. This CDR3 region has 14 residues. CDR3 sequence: CASRLGQGNSPLHF. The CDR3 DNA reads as TGTGCCAGCAGGTTGGGACAGGGGAACTCACCCCTCCACTTT.

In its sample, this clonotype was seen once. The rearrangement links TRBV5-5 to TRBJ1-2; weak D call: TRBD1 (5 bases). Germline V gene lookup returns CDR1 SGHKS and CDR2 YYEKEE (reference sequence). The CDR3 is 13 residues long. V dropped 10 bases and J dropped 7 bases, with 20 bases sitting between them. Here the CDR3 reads CAGTHQAGPGYTF. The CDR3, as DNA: TGTGCCGGCACCCACCAGGCGGGGCCTGGCTACACCTTC.

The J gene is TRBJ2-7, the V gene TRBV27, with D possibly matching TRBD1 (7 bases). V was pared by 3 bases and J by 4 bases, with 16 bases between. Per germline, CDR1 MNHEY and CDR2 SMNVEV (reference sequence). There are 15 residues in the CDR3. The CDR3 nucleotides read TGTGCCAGCAGTTTTACCGGGGGACAGAGGTACGAGCAGTACTTC. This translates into CASSFTGGQRYEQYF.

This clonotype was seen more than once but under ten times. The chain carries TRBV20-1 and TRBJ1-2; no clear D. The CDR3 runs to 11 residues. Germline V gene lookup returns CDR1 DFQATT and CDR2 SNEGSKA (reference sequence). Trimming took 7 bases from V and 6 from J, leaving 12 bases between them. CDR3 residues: CSGYPGNGYTF. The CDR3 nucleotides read TGCAGTGGATATCCGGGGAATGGCTACACCTTC.

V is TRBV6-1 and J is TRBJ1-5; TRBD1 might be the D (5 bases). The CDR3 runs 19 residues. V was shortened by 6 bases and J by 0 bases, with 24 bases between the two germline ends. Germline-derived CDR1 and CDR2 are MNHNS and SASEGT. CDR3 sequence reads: CASRAWAGPNSYSNQPQHF. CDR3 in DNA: TGTGCCAGCAGGGCTTGGGCAGGGCCAAATTCTTATAGCAATCAGCCCCAGCATTTT.

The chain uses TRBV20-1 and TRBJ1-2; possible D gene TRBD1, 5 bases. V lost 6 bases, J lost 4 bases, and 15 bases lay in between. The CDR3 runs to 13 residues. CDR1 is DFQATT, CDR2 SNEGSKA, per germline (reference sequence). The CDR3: CSAPDQGGYGYTF. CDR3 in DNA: TGCAGTGCCCCAGACCAGGGAGGCTATGGCTACACCTTC.

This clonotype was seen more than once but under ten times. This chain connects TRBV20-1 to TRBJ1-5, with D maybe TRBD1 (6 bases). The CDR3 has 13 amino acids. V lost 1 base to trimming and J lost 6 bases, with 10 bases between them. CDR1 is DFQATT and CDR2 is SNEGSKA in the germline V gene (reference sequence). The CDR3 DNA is TGCAGTGCTAGAGGGACAGAACCTCAGCCCCAGCATTTT. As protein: CSARGTEPQPQHF.

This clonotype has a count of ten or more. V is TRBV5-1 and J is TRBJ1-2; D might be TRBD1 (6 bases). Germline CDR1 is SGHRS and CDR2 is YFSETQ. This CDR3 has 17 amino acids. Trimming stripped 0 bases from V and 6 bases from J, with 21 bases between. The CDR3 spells CASSLALTGPGRDGYTF. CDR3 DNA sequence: TGCGCCAGCAGCTTGGCCCTGACAGGACCAGGTCGGGATGGCTACACCTTC.